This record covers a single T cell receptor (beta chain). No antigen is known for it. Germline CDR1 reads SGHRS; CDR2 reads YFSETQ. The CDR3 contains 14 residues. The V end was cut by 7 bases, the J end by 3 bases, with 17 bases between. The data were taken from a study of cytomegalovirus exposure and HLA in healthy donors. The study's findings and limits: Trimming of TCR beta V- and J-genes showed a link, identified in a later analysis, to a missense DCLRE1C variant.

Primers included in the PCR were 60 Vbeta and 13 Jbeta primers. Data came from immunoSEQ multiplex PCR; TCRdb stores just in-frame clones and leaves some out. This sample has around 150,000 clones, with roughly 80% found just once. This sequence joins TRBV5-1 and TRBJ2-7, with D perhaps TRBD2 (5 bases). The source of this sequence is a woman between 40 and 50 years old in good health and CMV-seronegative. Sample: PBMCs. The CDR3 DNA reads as TGCGCCAGCTCCCGAACGGACGGGATCTACGAGCAGTACTTC. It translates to CASSRTDGIYEQYF.